This TCR beta chain was identified during a study of long-term antiretroviral therapy in people with HIV (dated by TCRdb to the early 2020s). In the study overall: The earliest samples were collected about a decade before the 2015 WHO recommendation for immediate ART, when ART was typically delayed until CD4 counts fell. A retrospective serial study tested whether changes in peripheral blood TRB repertoire composition and diversity were associated with ART initiation and durable HIV suppression. A total of 192 cryopreserved PBMC samples came from a few dozen adults with confirmed HIV infection and were collected serially over a mean of roughly six years (range 1-12). Of the roughly 32 participants with HIV, roughly twelve were female. No cross-contamination during QIAcube processing turned up in test extractions that ran a monoclonal T-cell line alongside 30 to 35 polyclonal samples.

Paper-wide results and their limitations: Inferences about post-ART repertoire changes are limited because no data were available on ART adherence, viral resistance or therapy changes. Limited PBMC availability meant only the TCR beta chain was sequenced, without alpha chain pairing. Unsorted PBMC were profiled instead of sorted CD4+ and CD8+ T cells because pre-ART samples had limited cell numbers. The samples span the years 2004 to 2017, and the ART regimens used at that time may not be as effective as current regimens. Narrower CDR3 length ranges were observed in HIV repertoires than in controls, and an antigen-experienced repertoire with only a slight naive shift after ART was suggested by the network structure. The repertoire was dominated across all time points by expanded TRB clones identified before ART initiation, although this dominance was seen to fluctuate and to decrease in many PLHIV after ART. A significant increase in TRB diversity was found to be associated with ART initiation, although TRB diversity was observed to remain significantly below that of transplant donor controls even after long-term ART.

Participants were included only if at least one PBMC sample before ART initiation and at least two post-ART samples were available. Every participant with HIV received treatment in the United States of America. Cryopreserved samples of about 0.95-10 million PBMC were thawed and washed before DNA extraction. At the time of the earliest PBMC sample for each participant with HIV, ages ranged from about 20 to 54 years. Each participant contributed PBMC samples from 1-4 timepoints before ART initiation and 2-8 timepoints after ART initiation, with a median of 7 samples. Serial HIV viral load, CD4+ T-cell count, ART history and demographic data were obtained for every participant. A Qiagen kit on a QIAcube was used to extract genomic DNA from unsorted PBMC, with samples processed in batches of 12. The immunoSEQ hsTCRB v3.0 assay was used at survey level resolution to sequence the TRB variable region. A depth of roughly 35,000-50,000 T-cell genomes per sample was targeted for TRB sequencing. TRB libraries were pooled and sequenced on an Illumina MiSeq using a v3 150-cycle kit. The paper's data handling went like this. Analysis of repertoires was carried out in R inside a reproducible Nextflow workflow spanning QC, data transformation and analysis. LymphoSeq2, an R package for exploring AIRR-Seq data, was used to implement custom analyses. Several samples that yielded fewer than 5000 total TRB sequences were excluded, so that under 200 HIV repertoires were analyzed. Among the roughly 180 retained HIV repertoires, approximately 59 were collected before ART initiation and approximately 130 after ART initiation. Each repertoire was downsampled to 5000 TRB nucleotide sequences, and summary statistics were averaged across 100 downsampling iterations. Only TRB sequences with CDR3 regions of at least seven amino acids were retained for analysis. Diversity was measured with a Shannon entropy-derived clonality score and the Gini coefficient. In the repertoire networks, any two of the top 5000 CDR3 amino acid sequences were linked whenever the two sequences differed by an edit distance of one. For TRB CDR3 amino acid sequences, GLIPH2 was used to predict antigen specificity groups and MHC restriction. CDR3 amino acid sequences were matched against VDJdb and McPAS-TCR to flag known CMV, EBV, HIV or tissue antigen associations. Pre-ART, post-ART and control groups were compared with Wilcoxon signed-rank tests and Holm-Bonferroni correction. What TCRdb holds here is the immuneACCESS table cut down to in-frame rearrangements. Part of the clones is not present; checked against another copy, under half of the missing clones reflect an unresolved V gene, and the others are unexplained. V and J calls and clone size are given by that table; D and trimming were obtained from the DNA. Present in this sample are approximately 19,000 clones, roughly three quarters of which were seen just once. 10% to 14% of the sample is taken by the ten largest.

From the cysteine up to the phenylalanine, the CDR3 has a length of 15 residues. The CDR3 DNA has 45 bases and is translated from base 1. The germline V and J ends show losses of 3 bases and 3 bases respectively, and no gene match explains 5 bases of the junction. Based on the germline V gene, the CDR1 and CDR2 sequences are SGDLS and YYNGEE. Note on this clone: The clone's antigen remains unknown. No base-level quality is on record; no much larger clone is a single base apart.

The sample was unsorted PBMCs, taken 2.3 years after starting antiretroviral therapy. The chain is made from TRBV9 and TRBJ1-2; 10 central bases correspond to TRBD1. The receptor was isolated from a woman aged 40 to 50 with HIV. The CDR3 corresponds to CASSATGTGDYGYTF. The DNA is as follows: TGTGCCAGCAGCGCCACCGGGACAGGGGACTATGGCTACACCTTC.